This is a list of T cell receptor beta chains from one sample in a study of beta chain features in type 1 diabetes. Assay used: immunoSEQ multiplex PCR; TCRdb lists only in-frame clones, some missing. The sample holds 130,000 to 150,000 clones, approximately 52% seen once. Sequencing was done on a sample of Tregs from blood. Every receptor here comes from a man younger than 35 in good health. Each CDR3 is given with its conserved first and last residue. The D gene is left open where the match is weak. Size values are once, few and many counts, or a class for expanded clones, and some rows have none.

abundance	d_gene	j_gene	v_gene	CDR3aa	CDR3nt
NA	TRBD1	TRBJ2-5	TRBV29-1	CSAVTGRETQYF	TGCAGCGCCGTGACAGGGAGAGAGACCCAGTACTTC
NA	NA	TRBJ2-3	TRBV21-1	CASSTQTSATSTDTQYF	TGTGCCAGCAGCACTCAGACTAGCGCTACTAGCACAGATACGCAGTATTTT
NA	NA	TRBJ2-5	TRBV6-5	CASSVSPETQYF	TGTGCCAGCAGTGTCTCCCCGGAGACCCAGTACTTC
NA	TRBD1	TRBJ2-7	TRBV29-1	CSVERGQGSYEQYF	TGCAGCGTTGAACGAGGACAGGGGAGCTACGAGCAGTACTTC
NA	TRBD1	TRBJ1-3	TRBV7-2	CASRRDRVLGNTIYF	TGTGCCAGCAGGAGGGACAGGGTGTTAGGAAACACCATATATTTT
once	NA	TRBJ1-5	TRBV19	CASTVGGNQPQHF	TGTGCCAGTACAGTAGGGGGCAATCAGCCCCAGCATTTT
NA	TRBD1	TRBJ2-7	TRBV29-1	CSAGQARYEQYF	TGCAGCGCGGGACAGGCCCGCTACGAGCAGTACTTC
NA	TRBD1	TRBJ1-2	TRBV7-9	CASSSTGGIYGYTF	TGTGCCAGCAGCTCCACAGGGGGCATCTATGGCTACACCTTC
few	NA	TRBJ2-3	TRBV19	CASSQTRSTDTQYF	TGTGCCAGTAGTCAGACTAGAAGCACAGATACGCAGTATTTT
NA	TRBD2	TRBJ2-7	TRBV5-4	CASSLSGGSSYEQYF	TGTGCCAGCAGCCTAAGCGGGGGCAGCTCCTACGAGCAGTACTTC
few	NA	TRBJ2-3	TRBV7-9	CASSLGWEGTDTQYF	TGTGCCAGCAGCTTAGGGTGGGAGGGCACAGATACGCAGTATTTT
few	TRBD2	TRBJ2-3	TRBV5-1	CASSPAGGPVMDTQYF	TGCGCCAGCAGCCCAGCGGGAGGGCCGGTGATGGATACGCAGTATTTT
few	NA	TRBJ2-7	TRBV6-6	CASSPQAGSYEQYF	TGTGCCAGCAGTCCACAAGCGGGCTCCTACGAGCAGTACTTC
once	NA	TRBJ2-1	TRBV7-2	CASSRGAAAYNEQFF	TGTGCCAGCAGCCGGGGGGCGGCTGCCTACAATGAGCAGTTCTTC
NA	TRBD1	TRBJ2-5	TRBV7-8	CASNPGQMYQETQYF	TGTGCCAGCAACCCGGGACAGATGTACCAAGAGACCCAGTACTTC
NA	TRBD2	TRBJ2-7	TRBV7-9	CASSSSPGLAGRYEQYF	TGTGCCAGCAGCTCCAGCCCCGGACTAGCGGGGCGCTACGAGCAGTACTTC
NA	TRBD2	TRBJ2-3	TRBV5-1	CASSWEGPDTQYF	TGCGCCAGCAGCTGGGAGGGGCCGGATACGCAGTATTTT
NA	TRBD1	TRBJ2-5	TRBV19	CASSSRLFRDRTETQYF	TGTGCCAGTAGTTCTCGCCTATTCCGGGACAGAACAGAGACCCAGTACTTC
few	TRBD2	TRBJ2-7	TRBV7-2	CASSSRPGTSGGTYEQYF	TGTGCCAGCAGCTCCCGTCCCGGGACTAGCGGGGGGACCTACGAGCAGTACTTC
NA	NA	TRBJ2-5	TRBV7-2	CASSLGGGETQYF	TGTGCCAGCAGCTTAGGGGGAGGAGAGACCCAGTACTTC
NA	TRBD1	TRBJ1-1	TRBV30	CAWSDRGWTEAFF	TGTGCCTGGAGTGACAGGGGTTGGACTGAAGCTTTCTTT
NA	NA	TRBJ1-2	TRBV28	CASSLGRVGGYTF	TGTGCCAGCAGTTTAGGCAGGGTAGGCGGCTACACCTTC
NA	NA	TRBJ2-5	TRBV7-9	CASSFALQGKYF	TGTGCCAGCAGCTTTGCTCTCCAGGGGAAGTACTTC
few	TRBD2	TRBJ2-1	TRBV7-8	CASRPWTSGTNEQFF	TGTGCCAGCAGACCTTGGACTAGCGGGACCAATGAGCAGTTCTTC
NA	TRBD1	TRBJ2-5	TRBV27	CASSLGTGRETQYF	TGTGCCAGCAGTTTAGGGACAGGGAGGGAGACCCAGTACTTC
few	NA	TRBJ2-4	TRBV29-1	CSVEAGNIQYF	TGCAGCGTTGAAGCCGGGAACATTCAGTACTTC
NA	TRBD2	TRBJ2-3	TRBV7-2	CASRLLAGGTDTQYF	TGTGCCAGCAGGCTTCTAGCGGGAGGGACAGATACGCAGTATTTT
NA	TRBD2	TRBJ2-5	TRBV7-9	CASSTTRTSTDGETQYF	TGTGCCAGCAGCACGACCCGGACTAGTACGGATGGCGAGACCCAGTACTTC
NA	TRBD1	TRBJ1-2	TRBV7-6	CASSLIPGQGYGYTF	TGTGCCAGCAGCTTAATCCCGGGACAGGGTTACGGCTACACCTTC
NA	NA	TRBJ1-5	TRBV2	CASSEETGRTQPQHF	TGTGCCAGCAGTGAAGAGACAGGTAGAACTCAGCCCCAGCATTTT
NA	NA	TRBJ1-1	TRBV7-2	CASSSRRVMNTEAFF	TGTGCCAGCAGCTCCCGCAGGGTCATGAACACTGAAGCTTTCTTT
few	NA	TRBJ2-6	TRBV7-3	CASSLRGTRSGANVLTF	TGTGCCAGCAGCTTACGGGGGACCCGGTCTGGGGCCAACGTCCTGACTTTC
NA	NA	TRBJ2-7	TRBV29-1	CSGRGGPSYEQYF	TGCAGCGGGCGTGGGGGCCCCTCCTACGAGCAGTACTTC
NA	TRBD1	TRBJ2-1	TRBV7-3	CASSLRDRRGNEQFF	TGTGCCAGCAGCTTAAGGGACAGACGAGGGAATGAGCAGTTCTTC
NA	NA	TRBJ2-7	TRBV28	CASNPPGSYEQYF	TGTGCCAGCAACCCGCCGGGCTCCTACGAGCAGTACTTC
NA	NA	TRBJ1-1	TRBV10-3	CAISGVIGGTEAFF	TGTGCCATCAGTGGGGTTATCGGGGGCACTGAAGCTTTCTTT
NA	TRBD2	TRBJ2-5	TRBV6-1	CASTAGLPGETQYF	TGTGCCAGCACCGCGGGACTACCAGGAGAGACCCAGTACTTC
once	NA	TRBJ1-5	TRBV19	CASRLQVNQPQHF	TGTGCCAGTAGGTTGCAGGTAAATCAGCCCCAGCATTTT
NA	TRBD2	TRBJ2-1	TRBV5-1	CASSFSGGLYNEQFF	TGCGCCAGCAGCTTTAGCGGGGGTTTGTACAATGAGCAGTTCTTC
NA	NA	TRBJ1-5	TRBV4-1	CASSQAQNLHQPQHF	TGCGCCAGCAGCCAAGCACAGAACCTCCATCAGCCCCAGCATTTT
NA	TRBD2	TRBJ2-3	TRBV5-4	CASKRGVSTDTQYF	TGTGCCAGCAAGCGGGGGGTAAGCACAGATACGCAGTATTTT
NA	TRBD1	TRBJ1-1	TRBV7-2	CASSTRQGGTEAFF	TGTGCCAGCAGCACCCGACAGGGTGGCACTGAAGCTTTCTTT
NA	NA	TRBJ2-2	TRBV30	CAWSVCRTAPCTGELFF	TGTGCCTGGAGTGTCTGCCGGACAGCCCCTTGCACCGGGGAGCTGTTTTTT
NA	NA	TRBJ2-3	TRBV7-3	CASSLTTVTDTQYF	TGTGCCAGCAGCTTAACCACAGTGACAGATACGCAGTATTTT
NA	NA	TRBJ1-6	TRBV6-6	CASSRSTAIADSPLHF	TGTGCCAGCAGTAGATCCACCGCAATAGCCGACTCACCCCTCCACTTT
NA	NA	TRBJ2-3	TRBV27	CASSPGTWAVGTQYF	TGTGCCAGCAGTCCCGGGACTTGGGCCGTGGGTACGCAGTATTTT
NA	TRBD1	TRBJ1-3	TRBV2	CVSNTGGSSGNTIYF	TGTGTCAGCAATACAGGGGGGTCTTCCGGAAACACCATATATTTT
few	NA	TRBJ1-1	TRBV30	CACGVRGTEAFF	TGTGCCTGTGGGGTCCGGGGCACTGAAGCTTTCTTT
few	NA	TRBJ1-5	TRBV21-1	CASSNLGQGVDQPQHF	TGTGCCAGCAGCAACTTGGGACAGGGGGTGGATCAGCCCCAGCATTTT
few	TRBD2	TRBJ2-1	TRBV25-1	CASRQGTSGRAHYNEQFF	TGTGCCAGCAGACAAGGGACTAGCGGGAGGGCCCACTACAATGAGCAGTTCTTC
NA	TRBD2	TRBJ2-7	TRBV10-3	CAILAGVGYEQYF	TGTGCCATCCTAGCGGGAGTTGGGTACGAGCAGTACTTC
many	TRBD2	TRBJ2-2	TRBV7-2	CASSLGLGAGELFF	TGTGCCAGCAGCTTGGGACTAGGGGCCGGGGAGCTGTTTTTT
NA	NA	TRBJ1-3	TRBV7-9	CASSLGTVSSGNTIYF	TGTGCCAGCAGCTTAGGGACAGTATCCTCTGGAAACACCATATATTTT
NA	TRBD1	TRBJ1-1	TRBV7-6	CASNTGTGTEAFF	TGTGCCAGCAACACTGGGACAGGCACTGAAGCTTTCTTT
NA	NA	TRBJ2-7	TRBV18	CASSPGQREQYF	TGTGCCAGCTCGCCCGGACAAAGGGAGCAGTACTTC
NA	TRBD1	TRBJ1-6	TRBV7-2	CASRLEWTGGSPLHF	TGTGCCAGCAGGTTAGAATGGACAGGCGGTTCACCCCTCCACTTT
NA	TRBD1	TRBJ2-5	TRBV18	CASSPRRAGGNRETQYF	TGTGCCAGCTCACCACGTCGCGCAGGGGGTAATCGTGAGACCCAGTACTTC